This T cell receptor beta chain came from a study of early T cells in non-severe SARS-CoV-2 infection. Germline CDR1 and CDR2: SEHNR and FQNEAQ (reference sequence). CDR3 size: 14 residues. Trimming pared 5 bases from V and 4 bases from J, leaving 12 bases between. MiXCR, applied by TCRdb to the 5' RACE reads, yields one record per CDR3 protein. This table has tens of thousands of distinct CDR3 sequences, about 4.5% appearing once. This clonotype was seen repeatedly, ten times or more. The sequence was collected from an adult who was a healthcare worker with PCR-confirmed SARS-CoV-2 infection or an uninfected control (not recorded which). The V gene is TRBV7-9, the J gene TRBJ1-5; no reliable D call. The sample comprised whole blood. The CDR3 loop reads CASSGPQPNQPQHF. CDR3 nucleotides: TGTGCCAGCAGCGGGCCACAGCCAAATCAGCCCCAGCATTTT. Supplemented by reference TRBV7-9 and TRBJ1-5, the full variable domain reads DTGVSQNPRHKITKRGQNVTFRCDPISEHNRLYWYRQTLGQGPEFLTYFQNEAQLEKSRLLSDRFSAERPKGSFSTLEIQRTEQGDSAMYLCASSGPQPNQPQHFGDGTRLSIL.